Reported below is one TCR beta chain. Original handling: Reference gene primer amplification yielded estimated nucleated cell counts. Profiling relied on immunoSEQ multiplex PCR, and the TCRdb table lists in-frame clones only, not all of them. The V and J calls and clone size are taken from that table; D and trimming were inferred from the DNA. This sample carries about 160,000 clones, 85% to 95% of them seen once, and the ten largest clones take roughly 4.4%. These data are taken from a study of blood T cell repertoires in COVID-19. Study context: Collection of acute and convalescent COVID-19 samples took place in the United States, Italy and Spain. T cells, B-cell-depleted T cells, or PBMCs supplied cDNA or gDNA.

This CDR3 has 13 residues. Trimming stripped 5 bases from V and 7 bases from J, with 12 bases between. Germline lookup yields CDR1 LNHDA and CDR2 SQIVND (reference sequence). This receptor was taken from a woman in her fifties or sixties with acute or convalescent COVID-19. This rearrangement joins TRBV19 to TRBJ2-1; tentative D call: TRBD2 (5 bases). Sequencing was carried out using peripheral blood. CDR3 loop: CASSRADFNEQFF. CDR3 DNA sequence: TGTGCCAGTAGTCGAGCGGACTTTAATGAGCAGTTCTTC.